The sequence of this T cell receptor (beta chain) was determined in a study of T cells after yellow fever vaccination. 5'RACE template switching generated TCR cDNA, adding a universal primer site and UMIs. MiXCR, run by TCRdb on the 5' RACE reads, gives a single entry per CDR3 protein. The sample has some 500,000 distinct CDR3 sequences; around an eighth are singletons. This clonotype was counted a few times. As yet, its antigen is unknown. The V end lost 3 bases, the J end lost 3 bases, and 11 bases lay between the germline ends. Germline V gene sequence: CDR1 SGHRS, CDR2 YFSETQ. The CDR3 length is 14 residues. Study-level points and caveats: In FACS-sorted repertoires, abundant clonotypes from the bulk population could appear as contaminants. In post-booster samples, most primary-vaccination clones reappeared (around 95% CD4, around 87% CD8).

The specimen comprised PBMCs, sampled on the day of the yellow fever booster vaccination. The sequence was obtained from a man aged 25-40 years who received the YFV17D yellow fever vaccine. V and J are TRBV5-1 and TRBJ2-3; D may be TRBD1 (6 bases). CDR3 coding DNA: TGCGCCAGCAGCTCAGGGGTAATAACAGATACGCAGTATTTT. Translating it yields CASSSGVITDTQYF.